This TCR beta chain is drawn from a study of PD-1 blockade in classical Hodgkin lymphoma. Study-wide background: Patients in the cohort were put on intravenous nivolumab, 3 mg/kg every 2 weeks. Study conclusions and caveats: Similar baseline diversity was found in complete responders and newly diagnosed patients. Unlike CD8+ TCR diversity, which did not rise significantly by C4D1, CD4+ TCR diversity did. The study reported lower baseline TCR diversity in newly diagnosed patients than in healthy donors.

Documented time point: cycle 4 day 1 (C4D1), after more than five weeks of nivolumab. The patients all showed relapse after autologous stem cell transplantation, while their brentuximab vedotin exposure varied. Profiled with immunoSEQ multiplex PCR; TCRdb holds only in-frame clones, not every one. This sample yields around 93,000 clones, of which over 75% are seen a single time; over 7.5% belongs to the top ten. On this clone: The target antigen is unknown.

The V gene end was trimmed by 2 bases and the J gene end by 6 bases; junction bases not matched to a gene: 1. The length of the CDR3 is 12 residues. Looked up from germline, CDR1 is MDHEN and CDR2 is SYDVKM. The clonotype was recovered from a human donor with classical Hodgkin lymphoma. Here the sequenced sample was peripheral blood mononuclear cells (PBMCs), taken before the fourth cycle of nivolumab. The chain combines TRBV28 with TRBJ2-7; TRBD2 matches 7 bases. The CDR3 is CASSLGRVEQYF. The CDR3 DNA sequence: TGTGCCAGCAGTTTAGGGAGGGTCGAGCAGTACTTC.